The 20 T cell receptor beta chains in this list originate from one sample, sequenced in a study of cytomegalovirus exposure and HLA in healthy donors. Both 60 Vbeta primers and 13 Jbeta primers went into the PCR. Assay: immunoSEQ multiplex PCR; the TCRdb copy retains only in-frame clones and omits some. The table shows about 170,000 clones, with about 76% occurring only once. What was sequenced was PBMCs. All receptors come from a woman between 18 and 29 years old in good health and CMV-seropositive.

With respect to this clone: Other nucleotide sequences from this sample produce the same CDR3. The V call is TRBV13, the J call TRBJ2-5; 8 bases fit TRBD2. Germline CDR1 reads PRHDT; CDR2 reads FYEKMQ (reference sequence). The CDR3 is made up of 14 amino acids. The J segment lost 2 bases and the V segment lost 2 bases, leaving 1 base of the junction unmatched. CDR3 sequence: CASSLTGGQETQYF. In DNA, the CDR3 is TGTGCCAGCAGCTTAACGGGGGGGCAAGAGACCCAGTACTTC.

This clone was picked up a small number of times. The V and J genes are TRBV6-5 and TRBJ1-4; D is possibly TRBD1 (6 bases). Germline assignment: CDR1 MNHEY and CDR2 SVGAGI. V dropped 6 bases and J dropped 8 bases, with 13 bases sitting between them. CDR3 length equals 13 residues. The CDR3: CASRETGLEKLFF. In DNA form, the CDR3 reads TGTGCCAGCAGGGAAACAGGGCTGGAAAAACTGTTTTTT.

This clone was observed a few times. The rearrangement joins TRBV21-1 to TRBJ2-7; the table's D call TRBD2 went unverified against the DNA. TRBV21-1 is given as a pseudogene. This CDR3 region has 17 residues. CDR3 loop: CASTQILVSEGDYEQYF. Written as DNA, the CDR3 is TGTGCCAGCACCCAGATATTAGTGTCTGAGGGTGACTACGAGCAGTACTTC.

The CDR3 loop is CASSLVGEWSYNEQFF. CDR3 in DNA: TGTGCCAGCAGCTTAGTTGGGGAGTGGTCCTACAATGAGCAGTTCTTC. The chain combines TRBV7-2 with TRBJ2-1; D perhaps matches TRBD2 (5 bases). This CDR3 has 16 residues. Trimming left V 1 base short and J 1 base short, with 11 bases between. The germline V gene encodes CDR1 SGHTA and CDR2 FQGNSA.

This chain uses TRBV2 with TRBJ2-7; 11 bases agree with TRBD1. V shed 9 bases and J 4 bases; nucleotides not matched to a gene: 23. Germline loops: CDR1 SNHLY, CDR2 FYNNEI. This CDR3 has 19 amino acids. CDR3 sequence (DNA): TGTGCCAGTCGCCCAACGAAAACCGGGACAGGGGGAAAGGGTTACGAGCAGTACTTC. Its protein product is CASRPTKTGTGGKGYEQYF.

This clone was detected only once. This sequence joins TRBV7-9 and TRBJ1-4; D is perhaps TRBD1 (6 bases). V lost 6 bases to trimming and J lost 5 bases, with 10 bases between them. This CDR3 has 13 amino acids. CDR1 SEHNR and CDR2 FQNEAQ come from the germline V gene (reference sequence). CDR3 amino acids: CASRRTENEKLFF. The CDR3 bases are TGTGCCAGCAGACGGACAGAAAATGAAAAACTGTTTTTT.

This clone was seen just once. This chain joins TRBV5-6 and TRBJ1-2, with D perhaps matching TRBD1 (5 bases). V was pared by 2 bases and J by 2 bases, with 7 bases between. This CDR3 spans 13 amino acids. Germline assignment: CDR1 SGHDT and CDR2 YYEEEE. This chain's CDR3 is CASSFTGNYGYTF. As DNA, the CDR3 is TGTGCCAGCAGCTTTACAGGCAACTATGGCTACACCTTC. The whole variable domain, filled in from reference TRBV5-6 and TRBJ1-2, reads DAGVTQSPTHLIKTRGQQVTLRCSPKSGHDTVSWYQQALGQGPQFIFQYYEEEERQRGNFPDRFSGHQFPNYSSELNVNALLLGDSALYLCASSFTGNYGYTFGSGTRLTVV.

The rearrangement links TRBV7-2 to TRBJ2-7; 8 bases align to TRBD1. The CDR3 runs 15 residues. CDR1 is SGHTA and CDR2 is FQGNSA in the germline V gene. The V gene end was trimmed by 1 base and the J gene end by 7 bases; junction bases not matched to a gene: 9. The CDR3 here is CASSLGAGGAGEQYF. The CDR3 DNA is TGTGCCAGCAGCTTAGGGGCAGGGGGCGCGGGTGAGCAGTACTTC.

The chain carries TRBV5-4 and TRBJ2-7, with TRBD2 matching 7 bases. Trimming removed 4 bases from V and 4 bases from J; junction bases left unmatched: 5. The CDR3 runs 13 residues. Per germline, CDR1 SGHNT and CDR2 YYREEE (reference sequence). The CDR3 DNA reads TGTGCCAGCAGCACTAGCGCCCTTTACGAGCAGTACTTC. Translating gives CASSTSALYEQYF.

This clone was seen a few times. The CDR3 spells CASQIGDREYNEQFF. The CDR3 nucleotides are TGCGCCAGCCAGATAGGGGACAGGGAGTACAATGAGCAGTTCTTC. V and J are TRBV5-1 and TRBJ2-1; the match to TRBD1 covers 9 bases. The CDR3 spans 15 residues. After removal of 7 bases from V and 4 bases from J, the junction contained 9 bases not matched to a gene. Germline CDR1 and CDR2: SGHRS and YFSETQ.

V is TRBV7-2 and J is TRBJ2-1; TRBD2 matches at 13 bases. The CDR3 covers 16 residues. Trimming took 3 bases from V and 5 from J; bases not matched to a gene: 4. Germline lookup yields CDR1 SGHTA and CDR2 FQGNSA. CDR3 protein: CASSFALAGGHNEQFF. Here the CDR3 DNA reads TGTGCCAGCAGCTTTGCACTAGCGGGGGGGCACAATGAGCAGTTCTTC.

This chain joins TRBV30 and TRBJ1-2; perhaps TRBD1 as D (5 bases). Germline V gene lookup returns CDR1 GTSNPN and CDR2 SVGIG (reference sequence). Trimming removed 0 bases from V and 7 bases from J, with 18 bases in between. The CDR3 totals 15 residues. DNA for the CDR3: TGTGCCTGGAGTGTACAGGCAGAGGATTATGGTGGCTACACCTTC. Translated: CAWSVQAEDYGGYTF.

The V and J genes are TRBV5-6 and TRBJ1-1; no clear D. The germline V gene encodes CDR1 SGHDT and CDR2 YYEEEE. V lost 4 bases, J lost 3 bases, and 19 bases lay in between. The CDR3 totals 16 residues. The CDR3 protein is CASSQRVRFQDTEAFF. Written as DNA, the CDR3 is TGTGCCAGCAGCCAGCGCGTGAGGTTTCAAGACACTGAAGCTTTCTTT.

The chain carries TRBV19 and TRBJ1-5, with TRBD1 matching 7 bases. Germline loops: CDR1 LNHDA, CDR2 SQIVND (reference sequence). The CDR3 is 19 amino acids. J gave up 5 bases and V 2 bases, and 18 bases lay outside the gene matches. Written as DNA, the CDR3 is TGTGCCAGTAGTATATTCGCTCCCCCGCGACAGGGTCAGGATCAGCCCCAGCATTTT. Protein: CASSIFAPPRQGQDQPQHF.

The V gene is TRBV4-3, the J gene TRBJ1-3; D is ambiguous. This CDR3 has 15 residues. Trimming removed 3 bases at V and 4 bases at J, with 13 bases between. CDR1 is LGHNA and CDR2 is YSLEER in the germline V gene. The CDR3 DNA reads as TGCGCCAGCAGCCAGGCTTCGCTGCCGGGAAACACCATATATTTT. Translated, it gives CASSQASLPGNTIYF.

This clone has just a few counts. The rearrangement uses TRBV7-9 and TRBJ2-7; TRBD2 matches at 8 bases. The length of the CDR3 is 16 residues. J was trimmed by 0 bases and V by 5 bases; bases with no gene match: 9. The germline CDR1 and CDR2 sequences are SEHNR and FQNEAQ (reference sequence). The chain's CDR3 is CASSRPPGGSSYEQYF. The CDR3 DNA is TGTGCCAGCAGCCGTCCCCCGGGGGGGAGCTCCTACGAGCAGTACTTC.

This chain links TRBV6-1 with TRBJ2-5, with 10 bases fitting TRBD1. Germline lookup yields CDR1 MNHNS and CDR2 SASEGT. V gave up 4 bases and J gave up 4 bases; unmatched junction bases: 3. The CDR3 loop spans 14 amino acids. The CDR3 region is CASSGTGGRETQYF. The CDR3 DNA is TGTGCCAGCAGTGGGACAGGGGGGAGAGAGACCCAGTACTTC.

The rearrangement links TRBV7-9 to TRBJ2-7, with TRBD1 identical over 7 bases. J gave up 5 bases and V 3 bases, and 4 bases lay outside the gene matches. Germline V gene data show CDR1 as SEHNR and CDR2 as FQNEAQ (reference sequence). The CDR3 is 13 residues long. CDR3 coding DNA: TGTGCCAGCAGCTTGAGCACAGGGGACGAGCAGTACTTC. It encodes CASSLSTGDEQYF.

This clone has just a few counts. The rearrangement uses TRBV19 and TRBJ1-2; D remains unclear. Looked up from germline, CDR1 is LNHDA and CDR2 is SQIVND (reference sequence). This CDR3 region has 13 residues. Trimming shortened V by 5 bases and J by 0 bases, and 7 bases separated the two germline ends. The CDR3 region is CASSVGANYGYTF. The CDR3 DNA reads TGTGCCAGTAGTGTGGGAGCTAACTATGGCTACACCTTC. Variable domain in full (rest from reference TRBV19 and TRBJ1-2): DGGITQSPKYLFRKEGQNVTLSCEQNLNHDAMYWYRQDPGQGLRLIYYSQIVNDFQKGDIAEGYSVSREKKESFPLTVTSAQKNPTAFYLCASSVGANYGYTFGSGTRLTVV.

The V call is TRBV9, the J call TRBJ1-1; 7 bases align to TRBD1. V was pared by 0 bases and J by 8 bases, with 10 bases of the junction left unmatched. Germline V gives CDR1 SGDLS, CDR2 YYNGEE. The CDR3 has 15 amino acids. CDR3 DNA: TGTGCCAGCAGCGTAGACGACCTCCGGGACAGCGAAGCTTTCTTT. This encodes CASSVDDLRDSEAFF.